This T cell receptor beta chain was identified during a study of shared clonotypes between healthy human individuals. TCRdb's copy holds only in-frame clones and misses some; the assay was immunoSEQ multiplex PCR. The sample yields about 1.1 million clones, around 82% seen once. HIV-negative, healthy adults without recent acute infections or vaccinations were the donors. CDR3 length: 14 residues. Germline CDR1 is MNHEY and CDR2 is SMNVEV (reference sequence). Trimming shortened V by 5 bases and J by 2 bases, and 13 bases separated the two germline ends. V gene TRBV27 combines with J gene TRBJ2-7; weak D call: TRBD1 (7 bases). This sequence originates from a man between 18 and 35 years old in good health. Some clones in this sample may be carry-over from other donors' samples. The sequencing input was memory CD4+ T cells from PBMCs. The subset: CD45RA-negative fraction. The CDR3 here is CASSQGGQPYEQYF. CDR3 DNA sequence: TGTGCCAGCAGTCAGGGGGGACAGCCCTACGAGCAGTACTTC.